What follows is one TCR beta chain and its context. In the source study's methods: Reference gene primer amplification yielded estimated nucleated cell counts. Clones were read by immunoSEQ multiplex PCR, and TCRdb kept only the in-frame ones, dropping some. The D gene and trimming were derived from the DNA, and the V and J assignments and clone size from that table. The sample lists around 330,000 clones, 70% to 90% occurring once. This CDR3 is 15 amino acids long. Germline assignment: CDR1 KGHSH and CDR2 LQKENI. The V gene lost 1 base and the J gene lost 4 bases, with 10 bases spanning the gap. These data originate in a study of blood T cell repertoires in COVID-19. Study information: COVID-19 samples from acute and convalescent phases originated in the United States, Italy and Spain.

Sequences were obtained from peripheral blood. The receptor comes from a woman aged 45-60 years with active or convalescent COVID-19. This rearrangement joins TRBV18 to TRBJ2-2; D is perhaps TRBD2 (5 bases). The chain's CDR3 is CASSPRESGTGELFF. Written as DNA, the CDR3 is TGTGCCAGCTCACCACGGGAGTCAGGCACCGGGGAGCTGTTTTTT.